The next 9 T cell receptor beta chains were all read from a single sample in a study of shared T cell receptors in the human thymus. Libraries were prepared by immunoSEQ multiplex PCR; TCRdb keeps only in-frame clonotypes and omits some of them. The table has 500,000 to 550,000 clones, 75% to 80% seen once; the top ten hold roughly 0.013%. These same records also appear under a second study, on human thymus T cells.

Input material: thymocytes. The receptors here all came from a boy under two years old with a congenital heart defect.

V is TRBV6-7 and J is TRBJ2-7; D not certain. TRBV6-7 is an open reading frame whose function is uncertain. CDR3 length: 15 residues. The CDR3: CRQRPREETSYEQYF. CDR3 in DNA: TGTCGCCAGCGACCTCGAGAGGAGACCTCCTACGAGCAGTACTTC.

The chain couples TRBV11-2 to TRBJ2-5, with D unresolved. CDR3 size: 16 residues. With 0 bases removed from V and 1 base from J, the gap between germline ends came to 12 bases. Germline loops: CDR1 SGHAT, CDR2 FQNNGV. Here the CDR3 DNA reads TGTGCCAGCAGCTTAGATTCCGGAGTCAGCCAAGAGACCCAGTACTTC. This translates into CASSLDSGVSQETQYF.

The chain recombines TRBV28 with TRBJ1-2; D not resolved. The CDR3 is 14 amino acids. V lost 1 base and J lost 2, with 8 bases in between. Germline V CDR1 and CDR2: MDHEN, SYDVKM. The CDR3 nucleotides are TGTGCCAGCAGTTTATTGTCCGAGAACTATGGCTACACCTTC. Translating gives CASSLLSENYGYTF.

This chain connects TRBV27 to TRBJ2-7; the D gene is possibly TRBD2 (6 bases). The CDR3 loop spans 18 amino acids. V lost 5 bases, J lost 4 bases, and 27 bases lay in between. Per the germline V gene, CDR1 is MNHEY and CDR2 is SMNVEV (reference sequence). In DNA form, the CDR3 reads TGTGCCAGCAGTGAACCCGCAGGGACTGAGAACACCCCGTACGAGCAGTACTTC. As protein: CASSEPAGTENTPYEQYF.

The chain is built from TRBV7-8 and TRBJ2-1, with 9 bases identical to TRBD2. The CDR3 loop spans 16 amino acids. The germline gives CDR1 SGHVS, CDR2 FQNEAQ. The J segment lost 6 bases and the V segment lost 2 bases, leaving 8 bases of the junction unmatched. The CDR3 spells CASSLLPGLAFNEQFF. CDR3 DNA: TGTGCCAGCAGCTTACTACCGGGACTAGCCTTCAATGAGCAGTTCTTC.

This chain connects TRBV30 to TRBJ2-1, with 15 bases fitting TRBD2. The germline gives CDR1 GTSNPN, CDR2 SVGIG (reference sequence). The CDR3 runs 14 residues. V shed 5 bases and J 10 bases; nucleotides not matched to a gene: 6. CDR3 coding DNA: TGTGCCTGGGGACTAGCGGGAGGGCCAGACGAGCAGTTCTTC. Encoded protein: CAWGLAGGPDEQFF.

The V gene is TRBV28, the J gene TRBJ1-5; D is possibly TRBD1 (6 bases). CDR1 MDHEN and CDR2 SYDVKM come from the germline V gene. This CDR3 has 19 residues. Trimming took 1 base from V and 2 from J, leaving 21 bases between them. For the CDR3, the DNA is TGTGCCAGCAGTTTATTGTACCCGGGGGGCTCAGCTGGCAATCAGCCCCAGCATTTT. Its protein is CASSLLYPGGSAGNQPQHF.

This chain uses TRBV5-1 with TRBJ2-1, with 10 bases identical to TRBD2. The CDR3 sequence is 15 residues long. Germline values: CDR1 SGHRS, CDR2 YFSETQ. With 3 bases clipped from V and 7 bases from J, the junction kept 7 bases outside the gene matches. Here the CDR3 DNA reads TGCGCCAGCAGCTCGGGGCTAGCGGGAGAAAATGAGCAGTTCTTC. Its translation: CASSSGLAGENEQFF.

V is TRBV7-4 and J is TRBJ2-5; 9 nucleotides align to TRBD2. J lost 5 bases, V lost 1 base, and 8 bases had no gene match. The CDR3 covers 16 residues. Germline V CDR1 and CDR2: SGHVT, SQSDAQ. The DNA of the CDR3 is TGTGCCAGCAGCTTAGATGATCTAGCGGGAAGGGAGACCCAGTACTTC. It specifies CASSLDDLAGRETQYF.